Listed here are 30 T cell receptor beta chains from one sample, sequenced in a study of molecular identifiers for immune sequencing clone quantification. TCRdb re-called the PCR reads with MiXCR, one entry per CDR3 protein. The table has over 550,000 distinct CDR3 sequences, about 25% seen once. The specimen sequenced was naive CD8+ T cells from blood, with Jurkat cell RNA spiked in. As to subset: FACS-sorted CD8+CD4-CCR7+CD45RA+ naive T cells. These receptors were taken from a human donor in good health. Some libraries in this study had Jurkat cell RNA spiked in.

The chain joins TRBV3-1 to TRBJ2-4; 9 bases match TRBD2. The germline CDR1 and CDR2 sequences are LGHDT and YNNKEL (reference sequence). The V segment lost 2 bases and the J segment 5 bases; nucleotides outside the gene matches: 4. The CDR3 covers 15 residues. This CDR3 is CASSQPRGRENIQYF. In nucleotides, the CDR3 is TGTGCCAGCAGCCAACCTCGCGGGAGGGAAAACATTCAGTACTTC.

This clonotype was seen at least ten times. The chain recombines TRBV20-1 with TRBJ1-1; weak D call: TRBD1 (5 bases). There are 14 residues in the CDR3. Germline CDR1 and CDR2: DFQATT and SNEGSKA (reference sequence). Trimming removed 0 bases at V and 1 base at J, with 9 bases between. The CDR3 region has the DNA TGCAGTGCTAGAGAATCCGGACAGAACACTGAAGCTTTCTTT. Translating gives CSARESGQNTEAFF.

In the case of this clonotype: Given a much more abundant clone one base away, this may be a read error. The chain carries TRBV29-1 and TRBJ1-4; 8 bases map to TRBD1. CDR3 length equals 15 residues. Germline CDR1 reads SQVTM; CDR2 reads ANQGSEA. The CDR3 coding sequence is TGCAGCGCACATACTATACAGGGGGTTAATGAAAGACTGTTTTTT. This encodes CSAHTIQGVNERLFF.

This clonotype was observed a few times. The gene calls are TRBV20-1 and TRBJ2-1, with 7 bases that match TRBD2. The CDR3 consists of 15 residues. CDR1 DFQATT and CDR2 SNEGSKA come from the germline V gene (reference sequence). With 1 base clipped from V and 4 bases from J, the junction kept 7 bases outside the gene matches. CDR3 sequence reads: CSARVDGGGYNEQFF. The CDR3 bases are TGCAGTGCTAGAGTGGACGGCGGGGGATACAATGAGCAGTTCTTC.

Ten or more counts support this clonotype. The V call is TRBV29-1, the J call TRBJ2-6; D tentatively reads TRBD1 or TRBD2 (5 bases each). With 6 bases removed from V and 0 bases from J, the gap between germline ends came to 18 bases. Per germline, CDR1 SQVTM and CDR2 ANQGSEA. The CDR3 consists of 17 residues. The CDR3 DNA reads TGCAGCGTCCTCACACCGGGGCCCGACTCTGGGGCCAACGTCCTGACTTTC. It is translated as CSVLTPGPDSGANVLTF.

This clonotype was seen at least ten times. The chain couples TRBV29-1 to TRBJ2-3; 8 nucleotides match TRBD1. Germline V gene data show CDR1 as SQVTM and CDR2 as ANQGSEA. The CDR3 spans 15 residues. Trimming cost V 5 bases and J 1 base; bases outside gene matches: 8. CDR3 nucleotide sequence: TGCAGCGTTCGACTGGCGGGACAGGGCACAGATACGCAGTATTTT. Translation: CSVRLAGQGTDTQYF.

In regard to this clonotype: A read error is likely, as this CDR3 ends without the conserved phenylalanine or tryptophan. The gene calls are TRBV4-1 and TRBJ2-7; no definite D call. The germline V gene encodes CDR1 MGHRA and CDR2 YSYEKL. The CDR3 extends over 13 amino acids. Trimming took off 0 bases at V and 4 bases at J, with 7 bases between the two ends. CDR3: CASSQDRRYEQYI. In nucleotides, the CDR3 is TGCGCCAGCAGCCAAGATAGAAGATACGAGCAGTACATC.

Concerning this clonotype itself: Just one base apart from a much larger clone, this may be a read error. This chain connects TRBV6-6 to TRBJ1-5; TRBD1 might be the D (5 bases). Germline-derived CDR1 and CDR2 are MNHNY and SVGAGI (reference sequence). CDR3 length: 13 amino acids. V lost 7 bases and J 0 bases, leaving 7 bases between the germline ends. The CDR3 region is CASNDSSNQPQHF. CDR3 in DNA: TGTGCCAGCAATGACAGTAGCAATCAGCCCCAGCATTTT.

The V and J genes are TRBV6-5 and TRBJ2-2; maybe TRBD2 (6 bases). Germline CDR1 and CDR2: MNHEY and SVGAGI. This CDR3 has 16 amino acids. Trimming stripped 4 bases from V and 4 bases from J, with 16 bases between. This CDR3 is CASSWEDTPSTGELFF. The CDR3 region has the DNA TGTGCCAGCAGTTGGGAGGACACTCCGAGCACCGGGGAGCTGTTTTTT.

The gene calls are TRBV27 and TRBJ2-1, with D perhaps matching TRBD2 (6 bases). In germline, CDR1 is MNHEY, CDR2 SMNVEV (reference sequence). This CDR3 has 16 amino acids. Trimming removed 6 bases from V and 3 bases from J, with 18 bases in between. CDR3 protein: CASSPEGGGYYNEQFF. The CDR3 DNA is TGTGCCAGCAGCCCGGAGGGCGGCGGATACTACAATGAGCAGTTCTTC.

The V gene is TRBV9, the J gene TRBJ2-7; D may be TRBD2 (6 bases). Trimming cost V 0 bases and J 7 bases, with 8 bases left between them. The CDR3 runs 12 residues. Germline lookup yields CDR1 SGDLS and CDR2 YYNGEE. Here the CDR3 DNA reads TGTGCCAGCAGCGTAGAGGCGGGGGAGCAGTACTTC. This codes for CASSVEAGEQYF.

Details on this clonotype: A read error is possible here, since a much larger clone lies one base away. The rearrangement uses TRBV3-1 and TRBJ2-5; 7 bases are a match to TRBD1. CDR3 length equals 14 residues. The germline gives CDR1 LGHDT, CDR2 YNNKEL (reference sequence). The DNA for the CDR3 is TGTGCCAGCAGCGAACAGGGGAGCCAAGAGCCCCAGTACTTC. Residues: CASSEQGSQEPQYF.

This clonotype was seen only a few times. V and J are TRBV7-6 and TRBJ2-2; D is unresolved. Germline V gene lookup returns CDR1 SGHVS and CDR2 FNYEAQ. Trimming removed 5 bases from V and 5 bases from J, with 6 bases in between. The CDR3 covers 12 residues. This chain's CDR3 is CASSISTGELFF. CDR3 nucleotides: TGTGCCAGCAGCATATCTACCGGGGAGCTGTTTTTT.

This clonotype was counted only a few times. V is TRBV2 and J is TRBJ1-2, with 7 bases identical to TRBD1. The CDR3 is 12 amino acids. CDR1 SNHLY and CDR2 FYNNEI come from the germline V gene. After removal of 6 bases from V and 7 bases from J, the junction contained 5 bases not matched to a gene. CDR3 residues: CASRYRGSGYTF. The DNA of the CDR3 is TGTGCCAGCAGGTACAGGGGAAGTGGCTACACCTTC.

About this clonotype: Possible read error: a much larger clone is one base away. V usage is TRBV5-1 and J usage is TRBJ2-7, with D perhaps matching TRBD1 (6 bases). Trimming cost V 4 bases and J 0 bases, with 14 bases left between them. Germline assignment: CDR1 SGHRS and CDR2 YFSETQ. The CDR3 covers 15 residues. CDR3 region: CASSTTRDNSYEQYF. DNA of the CDR3: TGCGCCAGCAGCACCACCCGGGACAACTCCTACGAGCAGTACTTC.

This clonotype was counted at least ten times. The chain is built from TRBV6-5 and TRBJ1-1, with D maybe TRBD1 (6 bases). Germline CDR1 reads MNHEY; CDR2 reads SVGAGI. The CDR3 is 14 residues long. Trimming pared 6 bases from V and 7 bases from J, leaving 18 bases between. The CDR3: CASSSLTGPYEAFF. The CDR3 DNA reads as TGTGCCAGCAGCTCCCTCACAGGGCCCTATGAAGCTTTCTTT.

This clonotype was found a few times. The chain couples TRBV27 to TRBJ2-1, with 10 bases identical to TRBD1. V was pared by 5 bases and J by 6 bases, with 7 bases of the junction left unmatched. The CDR3 length is 15 residues. CDR1 and CDR2 (germline): MNHEY, SMNVEV (reference sequence). DNA for the CDR3: TGTGCCAGCAGTCCTATAGGGACAGGGGTCAATGAGCAGTTCTTC. This codes for CASSPIGTGVNEQFF.

The V gene is TRBV3-2, the J gene TRBJ1-4; the table's D call, TRBD1, was not checked against the DNA. TRBV3-2 is a pseudogene. CDR3 length equals 15 residues. The CDR3 here is CASSFWDRRNEKLFF. The DNA for the CDR3 is TGTGCCAGCAGCTTCTGGGACAGACGTAATGAAAAACTGTTTTTT.

This chain connects TRBV30 to TRBJ2-7; D is unclear. This CDR3 spans 13 amino acids. CDR1 is GTSNPN, CDR2 SVGIG, per germline (reference sequence). V was pared by 1 base and J by 2 bases, with 9 bases between. CDR3 in amino acids: CAWSGHSPYEQYF. The CDR3 DNA is TGTGCCTGGAGTGGGCATAGCCCCTACGAGCAGTACTTC.

This clonotype was recorded many times. The gene calls are TRBV7-9 and TRBJ1-4, with no clear D. V was cut by 5 bases and J by 7 bases, with 17 bases left in between. The CDR3 is 15 amino acids. Looked up from germline, CDR1 is SEHNR and CDR2 is FQNEAQ (reference sequence). The CDR3: CASSDNLAGGEKLFF. As DNA, the CDR3 is TGTGCCAGCAGCGACAACCTAGCAGGAGGTGAAAAACTGTTTTTT. The variable domain in full, with the rest retrieved from reference TRBV7-9 and TRBJ1-4, is DTGVSQNPRHKITKRGQNVTFRCDPISEHNRLYWYRQTLGQGPEFLTYFQNEAQLEKSRLLSDRFSAERPKGSFSTLEIQRTEQGDSAMYLCASSDNLAGGEKLFFGSGTQLSVL.

A note on this clonotype: This is likely a read error, given that the CDR3 carries no conserved phenylalanine or tryptophan at its end. The chain is built from TRBV6-5 and TRBJ2-7; perhaps TRBD1 as D (6 bases). The CDR3 is made up of 13 amino acids. Germline assignment: CDR1 MNHEY and CDR2 SVGAGI. CDR3 residues: CASSLGQSCEQYL. The CDR3 coding sequence is TGTGCCAGCAGTCTTGGACAGTCCTGCGAGCAGTACCTC.

This clonotype was counted at least ten times. The chain combines TRBV10-2 with TRBJ1-5, with a tentative D call TRBD1 (6 bases). Germline-derived CDR1 and CDR2 are WSHSY and SAAADI. V lost 5 bases and J lost 1, with 15 bases in between. The length of the CDR3 is 16 residues. Here the CDR3 DNA reads TGCGCCAGCAGTAATACAGGGATGTTGAGCAATCAGCCCCAGCATTTT. Protein sequence: CASSNTGMLSNQPQHF.

This clonotype was detected many times. This chain joins TRBV11-2 and TRBJ2-1, with D hard to call. With 3 bases removed from V and 0 bases from J, the gap between germline ends came to 9 bases. The CDR3 length is 15 residues. The V gene's germline CDR1 is SGHAT and CDR2 FQNNGV. The DNA for the CDR3 is TGTGCCAGCAGCTTCCGTGTAGACTCCTACAATGAGCAGTTCTTC. Translation: CASSFRVDSYNEQFF.

This clonotype was seen a few times. The chain is built from TRBV30 and TRBJ2-7; D possibly corresponds to TRBD2 (6 bases). V lost 0 bases and J 4 bases, leaving 13 bases between the germline ends. Germline CDR1 is GTSNPN and CDR2 is SVGIG (reference sequence). This CDR3 region has 14 residues. CDR3 sequence (DNA): TGTGCCTGGAGTGTACCCGGCGGGGTGTACGAGCAGTACTTC. This encodes CAWSVPGGVYEQYF. Drawing the rest from reference TRBV30 and TRBJ2-7, the complete variable domain is SQTIHQWPATLVQPVGSPLSLECTVEGTSNPNLYWYRQAAGRGLQLLFYSVGIGQISSEVPQNLSASRPQDRQFILSSKKLLLSDSGFYLCAWSVPGGVYEQYFGPGTRLTVT.

This chain joins TRBV7-2 and TRBJ1-1; no reliable D call. CDR1 is SGHTA, CDR2 FQGNSA, per germline. V was pared by 1 base and J by 5 bases, with 8 bases between. The CDR3 contains 13 residues. As DNA, the CDR3 is TGTGCCAGCAGCTTAGGTGCGGAAACTGAAGCTTTCTTT. This sequence encodes CASSLGAETEAFF.

The chain recombines TRBV3-1 with TRBJ1-5; the D is unclear. This CDR3 region has 14 residues. Germline CDR1 and CDR2: LGHDT and YNNKEL (reference sequence). Trimming cost V 1 base and J 4 bases, with 8 bases left between them. This CDR3 is CASSQGLFNQPQHF. In DNA form, the CDR3 reads TGTGCCAGCAGCCAAGGCCTCTTTAATCAGCCCCAGCATTTT. Combining the CDR3 with reference TRBV3-1 and TRBJ1-5 gives the whole variable domain DTAVSQTPKYLVTQMGNDKSIKCEQNLGHDTMYWYKQDSKKFLKIMFSYNNKELIINETVPNRFSPKSPDKAHLNLHINSLELGDSAVYFCASSQGLFNQPQHFGDGTRLSIL.

The table lists this clonotype with many counts. The J gene is TRBJ2-1, the V gene TRBV4-1, with D perhaps TRBD1 or TRBD2 (5 bases each). The CDR3 loop spans 16 amino acids. V shed 0 bases and J shed 10 bases, with 19 bases lying between them. Germline CDR1 and CDR2: MGHRA and YSYEKL. The CDR3 is CASSQEPGPRPLEQFF. The DNA of the CDR3 is TGCGCCAGCAGCCAAGAGCCGGGACCCCGACCTCTGGAGCAGTTCTTC.

This clonotype was counted between two and nine times. This chain uses TRBV6-1 with TRBJ1-5; 8 bases fit TRBD1. The V and J ends lost 7 bases and 4 bases, in that order; junction bases with no gene match: 9. Germline CDR1 is MNHNS and CDR2 is SASEGT. This CDR3 comprises 15 residues. CDR3 in DNA: TGTGCCAGCACTAGCTGGACAGGGACTAATCAGCCCCAGCATTTT. This translates into CASTSWTGTNQPQHF.

In regard to this clonotype: A much larger clone sits a single nucleotide away, making a read error possible. The chain carries TRBV2 and TRBJ2-3; 9 bases fit TRBD1. V dropped 11 bases and J dropped 2; count of bases not matched to a gene: 8. The CDR3 contains 14 residues. The germline V gene encodes CDR1 SNHLY and CDR2 FYNNEI. The DNA of the CDR3 is TGTGCCGGTCCGGGGACAGGGACCACAGATACGCAGTATTTT. Encoded protein: CAGPGTGTTDTQYF.

This clonotype was observed many times. CDR3 protein: CAWNLGSMNTEAFF. The CDR3 DNA reads as TGTGCCTGGAATTTAGGCAGCATGAACACTGAAGCTTTCTTT. This chain connects TRBV30 to TRBJ1-1, with D unclear. V was pared by 4 bases and J by 0 bases, with 12 bases between. This CDR3 has 14 residues. The V gene's germline CDR1 is GTSNPN and CDR2 SVGIG (reference sequence). Complete variable domain (other parts from reference TRBV30 and TRBJ1-1): SQTIHQWPATLVQPVGSPLSLECTVEGTSNPNLYWYRQAAGRGLQLLFYSVGIGQISSEVPQNLSASRPQDRQFILSSKKLLLSDSGFYLCAWNLGSMNTEAFFGQGTRLTVV.